The 19 T cell receptor beta chains in this list originate from one sample, sequenced in a study of sequential checkpoint blockade in melanoma (dated by TCRdb to between 2018 and 2021). Library creation used the immunoSEQ multiplex PCR assay. What TCRdb holds here is the immuneACCESS table cut down to in-frame rearrangements. Part of the clones is not present; checked against another copy, under half of the missing clones reflect an unresolved V gene, and the others are unexplained. Here the sample has roughly 4,700 clones; 34% occur a single time. Together, the top ten hold around 12% of the sample. Interpreted using the paper, the treatment or condition label stands for: randomized to nivolumab then ipilimumab (arm A) or the reverse (arm B). The source material was tumor tissue (inferred from file names), sampled from a patient given nivolumab and ipilimumab in sequence. The receptors come from a human donor with melanoma.

This clone appeared once. DNA for the CDR3: TGCGCCAGCAGCTTCCGGGACAGGGCCAATGAGCAGTTCTTC. It translates to CASSFRDRANEQFF. V gene TRBV5-1 combines with J gene TRBJ2-1; 9 nucleotides align to TRBD1. CDR1 and CDR2 from the germline V gene are SGHRS and YFSETQ. This CDR3 has 14 residues. V lost 2 bases and J lost 6; bases outside the gene matches: 3.

There are a few counts of this clone. The CDR3 sequence: CASSPQGQGTDTQYF. DNA of the CDR3: TGTGCCAGCTCACCACAGGGACAGGGGACAGATACGCAGTATTTT. This rearrangement joins TRBV18 to TRBJ2-3, with TRBD1 matching 10 bases. Germline V gene data show CDR1 as KGHSH and CDR2 as LQKENI. The CDR3 is made up of 15 amino acids. The V segment lost 1 base and the J segment 3 bases; nucleotides outside the gene matches: 1.

This clone was picked up a small number of times. This chain connects TRBV9 to TRBJ1-1, with TRBD1 identical over 9 bases. The CDR3 sequence is 13 residues long. Trimming took 4 bases from V and 3 from J; bases not matched to a gene: 1. The V gene's germline CDR1 is SGDLS and CDR2 YYNGEE. In DNA, the CDR3 is TGTGCCAGCAGCCGGACAGGGGACACTGAAGCTTTCTTT. Translating gives CASSRTGDTEAFF.

The chain is built from TRBV19 and TRBJ2-3; D gene ambiguous. The CDR3 runs to 13 residues. Germline lookup yields CDR1 LNHDA and CDR2 SQIVND (reference sequence). V shed 3 bases and J shed 5 bases, with 9 bases lying between them. The CDR3 bases are TGTGCCAGTAGTATCGTAGGAGTAGATACGCAGTATTTT. Translation gives CASSIVGVDTQYF.

The CDR3 protein is CASGLEAGGAELFF. The CDR3 DNA is TGTGCTAGTGGTTTGGAGGCCGGCGGGGCGGAGCTGTTTTTT. The rearrangement joins TRBV12-5 to TRBJ2-2; D may be TRBD2 (6 bases). The CDR3 is 14 residues long. Germline assignment: CDR1 LGHNT and CDR2 FRNRAP. V was trimmed by 1 base and J by 10 bases, leaving 13 bases between them. Full variable domain (missing parts from reference TRBV12-5 and TRBJ2-2): DARVTQTPRHKVTEMGQEVTMRCQPILGHNTVFWYRQTMMQGLELLAYFRNRAPLDDSGMPKDRFSAEMPDATLATLKIQPSEPRDSAVYFCASGLEAGGAELFFGEGSRLTVL.

V is TRBV12-5 and J is TRBJ2-7; TRBD1 might be the D (5 bases). In germline, CDR1 is LGHNT, CDR2 FRNRAP. V was trimmed by 8 bases and J by 0 bases, leaving 14 bases between them. The CDR3 sequence is 14 residues long. The CDR3 region is CASSVGLRSYEQYF. The CDR3 DNA reads TGTGCTAGTAGTGTGGGGCTTCGCTCCTACGAGCAGTACTTC.

This clone was picked up a small number of times. The chain is built from TRBV6-8 and TRBJ1-5; weak D call: TRBD1 (5 bases). Germline V gives CDR1 MNHGY, CDR2 SAAAGT. The CDR3 length is 15 residues. V lost 5 bases and J lost 6, with 17 bases in between. The CDR3 nucleotides are TGTGCCAGCAGTGGGGGAGAAAGTTTCACTCAGCCCCAGCATTTT. Protein: CASSGGESFTQPQHF.

The chain uses TRBV11-3 and TRBJ1-3; 9 bases map to TRBD1. Germline loops: CDR1 SGHNT, CDR2 YENEEA. The CDR3 consists of 15 residues. Trimming removed 5 bases from V and 1 base from J; junction bases left unmatched: 3. The CDR3 nucleotides read TGTGCCAGCAGCAGACAGGGGGTTTCTGGAAACACCATATATTTT. Amino acids: CASSRQGVSGNTIYF.

DNA of the CDR3: TGTGCCAGTAGTAAACAGGGCCGAAACACCGGGGAGCTGTTTTTT. Translated, it gives CASSKQGRNTGELFF. V and J are TRBV19 and TRBJ2-2, with D perhaps matching TRBD1 (6 bases). The CDR3 loop spans 15 amino acids. V gave up 4 bases and J gave up 2 bases, with 11 bases separating them. The germline V gene has CDR1 LNHDA and CDR2 SQIVND (reference sequence).

The genes are TRBV5-1 and TRBJ2-7, with a weak D call TRBD2 (5 bases). V was shortened by 4 bases and J by 2 bases, with 13 bases between the two germline ends. Germline CDR1 SGHRS, CDR2 YFSETQ. CDR3 length equals 14 residues. The CDR3 bases are TGCGCCAGCAGCCCGACTAAACAGACCTACGAGCAGTACTTC. As protein: CASSPTKQTYEQYF.

The V call is TRBV6-8, the J call TRBJ1-6; D unresolved. V was shortened by 5 bases and J by 10 bases, with 9 bases between the two germline ends. CDR1 and CDR2 (germline): MNHGY, SAAAGT. CDR3 length equals 12 residues. CDR3 residues: CASSDGRSPLHF. Written as DNA, the CDR3 is TGTGCCAGCAGTGACGGCAGATCACCCCTCCACTTT.

The gene calls are TRBV12-5 and TRBJ2-1, with unresolved D. Germline V gene lookup returns CDR1 LGHNT and CDR2 FRNRAP. Trimming shortened V by 5 bases and J by 8 bases, and 16 bases separated the two germline ends. The CDR3 is made up of 14 amino acids. This chain's CDR3 is CASGHDSVRDEQFF. For the CDR3, the DNA is TGTGCTAGTGGTCACGACTCCGTCCGGGATGAGCAGTTCTTC.

This clone was recorded many times. The chain uses TRBV11-3 and TRBJ1-1; D is unclear. The CDR3 consists of 15 residues. In germline, CDR1 is SGHNT, CDR2 YENEEA. With 0 bases removed from V and 1 base from J, the gap between germline ends came to 9 bases. Here the CDR3 DNA reads TGTGCCAGCAGCTTAGATGGGCATACGAACACTGAAGCTTTCTTT. It translates to CASSLDGHTNTEAFF.

This clone appeared a few times. This chain uses TRBV11-3 with TRBJ1-1, with a tentative D call TRBD1 (5 bases). Trimming took off 2 bases at V and 4 bases at J, with 11 bases between the two ends. Germline V CDR1 and CDR2: SGHNT, YENEEA. This CDR3 spans 14 amino acids. The CDR3 protein is CASSLWGSSTEAFF. CDR3 DNA sequence: TGTGCCAGCAGCTTATGGGGGAGTAGCACTGAAGCTTTCTTT.

This clone came up many times. The J gene is TRBJ1-2, the V gene TRBV6-8; unclear D gene. The CDR3 has 13 amino acids. Germline V gene data show CDR1 as MNHGY and CDR2 as SAAAGT. Trimming shortened V by 5 bases and J by 7 bases, and 14 bases separated the two germline ends. CDR3 in amino acids: CASSPGFEGGYTF. The CDR3 DNA follows: TGTGCCAGCAGTCCGGGGTTCGAAGGTGGCTACACCTTC.

The J gene is TRBJ2-7, the V gene TRBV2; the match to TRBD1 covers 12 bases. The germline V gene has CDR1 SNHLY and CDR2 FYNNEI. J lost 5 bases, V lost 6 bases, and 8 bases had no gene match. The CDR3 is made up of 15 amino acids. The CDR3 nucleotides are TGTGCCAGCAGGGGACAGGGGGCGAGGACCAACGAGCAGTACTTC. It yields the protein CASRGQGARTNEQYF.

The chain uses TRBV10-2 and TRBJ2-1; weak D call: TRBD1 (6 bases). Germline CDR1 is WSHSY and CDR2 is SAAADI. The length of the CDR3 is 14 residues. Trimming took 3 bases from V and 8 from J, leaving 14 bases between them. In nucleotides, the CDR3 is TGCGCCAGCAGTGAAATGGACAGCAGCGATGAGCAGTTCTTC. Protein product: CASSEMDSSDEQFF.

This clone was detected only a few times. V and J are TRBV9 and TRBJ1-2, with 8 positions matching TRBD1. The CDR3 length is 15 residues. The junction had 9 bases not matched to a gene; V was cut back by 5 bases and J by 3 bases. Germline lookup yields CDR1 SGDLS and CDR2 YYNGEE. This CDR3 is CASSGQGAYHYGYTF. CDR3 bases: TGTGCCAGCAGTGGGCAGGGGGCGTATCACTATGGCTACACCTTC.

CDR3 in amino acids: CASSPVGLTEKLFF. For the CDR3, the DNA is TGCGCCAGCAGCCCCGTGGGTCTTACTGAAAAACTGTTTTTT. The V call is TRBV5-1, the J call TRBJ1-4; D not certain. The germline V gene encodes CDR1 SGHRS and CDR2 YFSETQ. V lost 4 bases, J lost 7 bases, and 14 bases lay in between. The CDR3 has 14 amino acids.